The rows below give T cell receptor beta chains drawn from one sample of a study of response to subunit inactivated influenza vaccine. A single record per CDR3 protein comes from TCRdb applying MiXCR to the RT-PCR reads. Counted here are hundreds of thousands of distinct CDR3 sequences, around a sixth occurring once; the ten biggest clones make up around a tenth. The sample in question was PBMCs from blood, obtained approximately 12 days after vaccination. All receptors derive from a man aged 50-59 years who received an inactivated influenza vaccine. Each CDR3 is given with its conserved first and last residue. Fields, in order: D gene, CDR3 length, clone size, J gene, V gene, CDR3 protein, CDR3 DNA. The D gene is left open where the match is weak. Clone sizes are given selectively: once, few, many, or a class where the clone is expanded.

. 11 . TRBJ2-7 TRBV29-1 CSVGRDSEQYF TGCAGCGTTGGGCGGGACTCCGAGCAGTACTTC
TRBD2 17 . TRBJ2-7 TRBV12-3/TRBV12-4 CASSLGYTSGHDYEQYF TGTGCCAGCAGTTTAGGGTACACTAGCGGGCACGACTACGAGCAGTACTTC
. 13 few TRBJ2-7 TRBV4-3 CASSQDMFYEQYF TGCGCCAGCAGCCAAGATATGTTTTACGAGCAGTACTTC
TRBD1 13 . TRBJ2-4 TRBV7-9 CASSPQGRDIQYF TGTGCCAGCAGCCCACAGGGGAGAGACATTCAGTACTTC
. 17 . TRBJ2-1 TRBV5-6 CASGPAVSYGSYNEQFF TGTGCCAGCGGCCCCGCGGTGTCCTATGGCTCCTACAATGAGCAGTTCTTC
TRBD2 14 few TRBJ2-3 TRBV3-1 CASSQREGANTQYF TGTGCCAGCAGCCAGCGGGAGGGGGCAAATACGCAGTATTTT
. 14 few TRBJ2-2 TRBV4-3 CASSQSIRTGELFF TGCGCCAGCAGCCAGTCTATCCGGACCGGGGAGCTGTTTTTT
. 16 . TRBJ2-2 TRBV4-2 CASSHKTGAYTGELFF TGTGCCAGCAGCCACAAAACCGGGGCCTACACCGGGGAGCTGTTTTTT
. 15 many TRBJ2-3 TRBV24-1 CATSDRGRGTDTQYF TGTGCCACCAGTGATCGGGGACGGGGCACAGATACGCAGTATTTT
TRBD1 16 . TRBJ1-4 TRBV9 CASSVGAGQGGEKLFF TGTGCCAGCAGCGTAGGAGCGGGACAGGGCGGCGAAAAACTGTTTTTT
. 14 many TRBJ1-5 TRBV12-3/TRBV12-4 CASSFTGISQPQHF TGTGCCAGCAGTTTCACAGGGATCAGTCAGCCCCAGCATTTT
. 13 few TRBJ2-6 TRBV6-1 CASLRTGANVLTF TGTGCCAGCCTTAGAACTGGGGCCAACGTCCTGACTTTC
TRBD2 17 . TRBJ2-1 TRBV28 CASSPSLGGGTNNEQFF TGTGCCAGCAGTCCCAGCCTCGGGGGGGGAACCAACAATGAGCAGTTCTTC
. 17 many TRBJ2-1 TRBV24-1 CATSDSLGGGSYNEQFF TGTGCCACCAGTGATTCCCTGGGAGGGGGTAGCTACAATGAGCAGTTCTTC
. 12 few TRBJ2-7 TRBV20-1 CSARPQAYEQYF TGCAGTGCTAGACCGCAGGCTTACGAGCAGTACTTC
TRBD1 15 . TRBJ1-2 TRBV7-2 CASSLGGLGTAGYTF TGTGCCAGCAGCTTAGGAGGCCTCGGGACAGCTGGCTACACCTTC
. 16 . TRBJ2-1 TRBV5-1 CASSLGPAAGHNEQFF TGCGCCAGCAGCTTGGGTCCAGCGGCAGGGCACAATGAGCAGTTCTTC
. 11 . TRBJ2-2 TRBV5-1 CASSLEGELFF TGCGCCAGCAGCTTGGAAGGGGAGCTGTTTTTT
. 12 many TRBJ2-1 TRBV12-3/TRBV12-4 CASSFFYNEQFF TGTGCCAGCAGTTTTTTCTACAATGAGCAGTTCTTC
TRBD2 13 . TRBJ2-1 TRBV20-1 CSARDMTSGQQFF TGCAGTGCTAGAGATATGACTAGCGGGCAGCAGTTCTTC
TRBD2 16 . TRBJ2-1 TRBV5-1 CASREGLAGAYNEQFF TGCGCCAGCAGAGAGGGGCTAGCGGGAGCTTACAATGAGCAGTTCTTC
TRBD1 14 few TRBJ1-1 TRBV6-2/TRBV6-3 CASSYWDRRTEAFF TGTGCCAGCAGTTACTGGGACAGACGCACTGAAGCTTTCTTT
. 13 . TRBJ2-7 TRBV7-9 CASSFDTPHEQYF TGTGCCAGCAGCTTTGATACCCCTCACGAGCAGTACTTC
. 16 . TRBJ2-1 TRBV9 CASSAGGSFSYNEQFF TGTGCCAGCAGCGCAGGGGGGAGCTTCTCCTACAATGAGCAGTTCTTC
TRBD1 18 few TRBJ1-6 TRBV5-1 CASSRGREQGSYNSPLHF TGCGCCAGCAGCCGAGGTAGAGAACAGGGGTCCTATAATTCACCCCTCCACTTT
. 11 many TRBJ2-1 TRBV27 CASRKNVEQFF TGTGCCAGCAGGAAAAATGTTGAGCAGTTCTTC
TRBD2 15 few TRBJ2-5 TRBV6-1 CASSGRGGTQETQYF TGTGCCAGTTCTGGGCGGGGGGGGACACAAGAGACCCAGTACTTC
TRBD1 18 . TRBJ2-1 TRBV9 CASSEKSTGTVAYNEQFF TGTGCCAGCAGCGAAAAGTCAACCGGGACAGTAGCCTACAATGAGCAGTTCTTC
. 12 . TRBJ1-6 TRBV3-1 CASSNGNSPLHF TGTGCCAGCAGCAACGGTAATTCACCCCTCCACTTT
TRBD1 16 . TRBJ2-2 TRBV11-1 CASSAAFRQGAGELFF TGTGCCAGCAGCGCAGCCTTCCGACAGGGGGCCGGGGAGCTGTTTTTT
TRBD1 14 few TRBJ2-4 TRBV20-1 CSATRQGGVNIQYF TGCAGTGCTACCCGACAGGGTGGCGTGAACATTCAGTACTTC
. 17 few TRBJ1-4 TRBV6-1 CASSEFYASLVNEKLFF TGTGCCAGCAGTGAATTCTATGCCTCCCTAGTTAATGAAAAACTGTTTTTT
. 15 few TRBJ2-3 TRBV5-6 CASSLDTGRADTQYF TGTGCCAGCAGCTTGGATACAGGGAGGGCAGATACGCAGTATTTT
. 16 many TRBJ2-3 TRBV29-1 CSVQAIGLKGADTQYF TGCAGCGTTCAAGCTATTGGGCTAAAGGGCGCAGATACGCAGTATTTT
. 17 many TRBJ2-5 TRBV5-7 CASSLQYGFRDPETQYF TGTGCCAGCAGCTTGCAGTATGGTTTTAGGGACCCAGAGACCCAGTACTTC
. 11 . TRBJ1-2 TRBV20-1 CSARRGYGYTF TGCAGTGCTAGGCGGGGGTATGGCTACACCTTC
. 13 . TRBJ1-5 TRBV4-1 CASSPAIDQPQHF TGCGCCAGCAGCCCCGCGATCGACCAGCCCCAGCATTTT
. 12 . TRBJ2-2 TRBV6-2/TRBV6-3 CAVRQGGGELFF TGTGCCGTCCGACAGGGAGGCGGGGAGCTGTTTTTT
TRBD2 16 . TRBJ2-2 TRBV3-1 CASSPSGGRNTGELFF TGTGCCAGCAGCCCTAGCGGGGGGCGCAACACCGGGGAGCTGTTTTTT
. 16 . TRBJ1-2 TRBV5-5 CASSLQPGLLMRGYTF TGTGCCAGCAGCCTACAACCGGGACTTCTAATGCGTGGCTACACCTTC
TRBD2 14 few TRBJ2-1 TRBV19 CASGTSGTYNEQFF TGTGCCAGTGGAACTAGCGGGACCTACAATGAGCAGTTCTTC
TRBD2 16 few TRBJ2-1 TRBV7-6 CASSYRAGVGYNEQFF TGTGCCAGCAGCTATAGAGCGGGAGTAGGCTACAATGAGCAGTTCTTC
. 12 . TRBJ2-4 TRBV20-1 CSAEGSRNIQYF TGCAGTGCAGAGGGTTCGAGAAACATTCAGTACTTC
TRBD1 16 few TRBJ1-6 TRBV10-3 CAISESVDRGDSPLHF TGTGCCATCAGTGAGTCAGTGGACAGGGGTGACTCACCCCTCCACTTT